The source of this TCR beta chain is a study of cytomegalovirus exposure and HLA in healthy donors. Study conclusions and caveats: Cytomegalovirus-associated status was assigned to about 170 TCR beta chains.

This clone has just a few counts. Its antigen is not known. The PCR had 60 Vbeta and 13 Jbeta primers. Clones were read by immunoSEQ multiplex PCR, and TCRdb kept only the in-frame ones, dropping some. The data show about 160,000 clones, about 72% seen once. Per the germline V gene, CDR1 is SGDLS and CDR2 is YYNGEE. J gave up 4 bases and V 4 bases, and 2 bases lay outside the gene matches. This CDR3 comprises 14 residues. This chain connects TRBV9 to TRBJ1-6; 7 bases match TRBD1. Sequencing was done on a sample of PBMCs. The TCR sequence derives from a man aged 25-45 years in good health and CMV-seropositive. CDR3 DNA sequence: TGTGCCAGCAGCCCGGGACAGTATAATTCACCCCTCCACTTT. As protein: CASSPGQYNSPLHF.